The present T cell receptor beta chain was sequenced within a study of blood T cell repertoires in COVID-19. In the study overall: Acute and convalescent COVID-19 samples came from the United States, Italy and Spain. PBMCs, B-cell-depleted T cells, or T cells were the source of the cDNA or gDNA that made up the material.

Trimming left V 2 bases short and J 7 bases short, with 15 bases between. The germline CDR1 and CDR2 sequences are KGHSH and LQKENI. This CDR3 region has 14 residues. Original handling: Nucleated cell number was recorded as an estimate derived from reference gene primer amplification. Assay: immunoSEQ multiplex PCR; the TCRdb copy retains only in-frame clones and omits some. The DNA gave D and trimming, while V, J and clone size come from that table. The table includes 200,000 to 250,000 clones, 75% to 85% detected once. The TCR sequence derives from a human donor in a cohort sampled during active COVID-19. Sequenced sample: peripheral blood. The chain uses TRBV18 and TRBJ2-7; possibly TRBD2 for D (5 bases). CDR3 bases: TGTGCCAGCTCACCAGGGCTTCGAACGGGGGAGCAGTACTTC. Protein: CASSPGLRTGEQYF.